Given below is one TCR beta chain in context. Antigen specificity is unknown. This record comes from a study of cytomegalovirus exposure and HLA in healthy donors. Study at large: Earlier results showed 117 million unique TCR beta sequences derived from roughly 190 million T cells. In terms of ancestry, the Caucasian-associated cluster contained 75% to 85% of the roughly 400 genotyped donors.

PCR used 60 Vbeta primers and 13 Jbeta primers. Clones were read by immunoSEQ multiplex PCR, and TCRdb kept only the in-frame ones, dropping some. In the table there are some 140,000 clones, 79% of which are singletons. General study points: A prior analysis recorded that most TCR beta V segments were productive about 87% or about 30% of the time. The study listed approximately 170 cytomegalovirus-associated TCR beta chains.

Losses at the gene ends were 10 bases for V and 3 bases for J; bases not matched to a gene: 10. The CDR3 length is 16 residues. Looked up from germline, CDR1 is ENHRY and CDR2 is SYGVKD. Material for sequencing was PBMCs. This chain uses TRBV10-3 with TRBJ2-4, with 12 nucleotides matching TRBD1. The TCR originated in a man younger than 30 in good health and CMV-seronegative. The CDR3 loop is CATQGDRGQDKNIQYF. DNA of the CDR3: TGTGCCACCCAAGGGGACAGGGGGCAAGACAAAAACATTCAGTACTTC.